This entry describes one T cell receptor beta chain. The sample is drawn from a study of blood T cell repertoires in COVID-19. About the study: From T cells, B-cell-depleted T cells, or PBMCs came the material, which was cDNA or gDNA.

In the original workflow: Amplifying reference gene primers gave estimates of nucleated cell counts. The assay was immunoSEQ multiplex PCR, and TCRdb's table has in-frame clones only and misses some. That table furnishes V, J and clone size, whereas the DNA furnished D and trimming. In the table there are under 350,000 clones, roughly 85% of which are singletons. Unmatched junction bases numbered 7, after V lost 0 bases and J lost 10 bases. Per germline, CDR1 SGHDT and CDR2 YYEEEE. The CDR3 extends over 14 amino acids. This sequence originates from a woman aged 45-65 years who had recovered from COVID-19. The chain couples TRBV5-6 to TRBJ1-5; 7 positions agree with TRBD1. Sequencing was carried out using peripheral blood. CDR3 sequence (DNA): TGTGCCAGCAGCTTGGCCCAGGGGGACGGACCCCAGCATTTT. This sequence encodes CASSLAQGDGPQHF. Variable domain in full (rest from reference TRBV5-6 and TRBJ1-5): DAGVTQSPTHLIKTRGQQVTLRCSPKSGHDTVSWYQQALGQGPQFIFQYYEEEERQRGNFPDRFSGHQFPNYSSELNVNALLLGDSALYLCASSLAQGDGPQHFGDGTRLSIL.